Below, 3 T cell receptor beta chains from the same sample are listed, as sequenced in a study of blood T cells in healthy people across ages. Sample-barcoded 5' priming and a J-beta primer mix drove a second PCR of 7 to 11 cycles. Each CDR3 protein gets one entry after TCRdb re-called the 5' RACE reads with MiXCR. Among around 800,000 distinct CDR3 sequences, about 42% were seen once, and the ten largest hold less than 20%. Sequenced: blood. These receptors were taken from a man at least 80 years old in good health.

The chain couples TRBV25-1 to TRBJ2-1; no definite D call. The CDR3 has 13 residues. CDR1 is MGHDK and CDR2 is SYGVNS in the germline V gene. The V and J ends lost 9 bases and 0 bases respectively, with 9 bases between them. CDR3 sequence (DNA): TGTGCCAGTCTAAGTATCTCCTACAATGAGCAGTTCTTC. This translates into CASLSISYNEQFF. Full variable domain (missing parts from reference TRBV25-1 and TRBJ2-1): EADIYQTPRYLVIGTGKKITLECSQTMGHDKMYWYQQDPGMELHLIHYSYGVNSTEKGDLSSESTVSRIRTEHFPLTLESARPSHTSQYLCASLSISYNEQFFGPGTRLTVL.

A single count supports this clonotype. The chain has TRBV6-6 and TRBJ1-4; possible D gene TRBD1, 5 bases. The CDR3 runs 15 residues. The V end lost 6 bases, the J end lost 0 bases, and 11 bases lay between the germline ends. Per the germline V gene, CDR1 is MNHNY and CDR2 is SVGAGI (reference sequence). For the CDR3, the DNA is TGTGCCAGCAGGGGGACGGACTCAACTAATGAAAAACTGTTTTTT. Residues: CASRGTDSTNEKLFF.

This clonotype was seen more than once but under ten times. This rearrangement joins TRBV29-1 to TRBJ2-5, with D perhaps assigned TRBD1 or TRBD2 (5 bases each). V was shortened by 7 bases and J by 11 bases, with 26 bases between the two germline ends. Germline V lookup: CDR1 SQVTM, CDR2 ANQGSEA. This CDR3 spans 14 amino acids. CDR3: CSGGERGTSGEQYF. The CDR3 nucleotides read TGCAGCGGTGGGGAGAGAGGGACGAGTGGAGAGCAGTACTTC.